This T cell receptor beta chain was documented in a study of CD8+ T cells in alopecia areata. This clone was seen a few times. Its cognate antigen is unknown. Study-level results: Sequences from scalp samples also cover resident alphabeta T cells of normal skin.

RNA extraction and reverse transcription yielded cDNA as sequencing template. Profiled with immunoSEQ multiplex PCR; TCRdb holds only in-frame clones, not every one. The sample has 140,000 to 150,000 clones; roughly 50% are singletons. Sequenced sample: CD4+ T cells sorted from blood. This receptor was identified in a human donor with alopecia areata.

CDR3 DNA: TGTGCCAGCAGAATTACCGGGACAGGGACAGATACGCAGTATTTT. It codes for CASRITGTGTDTQYF. The rearrangement joins TRBV5-4 to TRBJ2-3, with 9 bases that match TRBD1. J gave up 3 bases and V 5 bases, and 7 bases lay outside the gene matches. CDR1 SGHNT and CDR2 YYREEE come from the germline V gene (reference sequence). This CDR3 region has 15 residues.